The source of this T cell receptor beta chain is a study of cytomegalovirus exposure and HLA in healthy donors (dated by TCRdb to the late 2010s). Regarding the research as a whole: In an earlier analysis of around 540 of the donors, around 300 Gb of sequence data and approximately 100 million unique TCR beta sequences from about 179 million T cells were reported. An early release that covered about 600 HLA-typed donors contained approximately 320 gigabases of sequencing data and tens of millions of unique TCR sequences. The study used immunosequencing to profile the T cell repertoires of 600 to 850 subjects and linked those repertoires to cytomegalovirus serostatus. Several DR-DQ haplotypes were handled as single units for association and clustering, since linkage in the cohort was strong. In the later analysis, no new phenotypic data were used to find candidate immune exposures; instead, reliance was placed on TCR beta sequences and their occurrence across donors. On average, roughly 200,000 unique TCR beta nucleotide sequences were sequenced per donor among 398 genotyped donors of the cohort, with approximately 18% of those sequences being non-productive. The study combined high-throughput TCR immunosequencing, statistical association of individual TCRs with disease status, and machine learning to predict cytomegalovirus infection status. Of the roughly 400 genotyped donors, about 84% fell in the genetic ancestry cluster associated with self-reported Caucasian donors. All discovery cohort repertoires had been generated using a single sequencing platform. An earlier analysis of around 640 of the donors used high-throughput TCR beta sequencing to judge whether each TCR beta V gene segment behaved as functional or pseudogenic. Alongside the repertoire data, information on donor age, sex, ethnicity and CMV serostatus was compiled. The number of donors typed differed by locus, with about 629-640 for A, B, C, DRB1 and DQB1, more than 500 for DQA1, about 610 for DPA1, and approximately 470 for DPB1. A later genetic analysis took genome-wide SNP genotypes for about 55% of the roughly 670 donors and used that subset as a discovery cohort. The study was designed to test whether signatures of past pathogen exposure could be identified by cataloging public T cell receptors. Along with the roughly 710-subject first cohort, a separate validation cohort of over a hundred different subjects was used. HLA typing included class I and class II loci at four-digit resolution. To study patterns of TCR occurrence, a later analysis re-analyzed previously published TCR beta repertoires from 550 to 800 donors and added high-resolution HLA genotyping. The full study reports these points: Strong co-occurrence of HLA alleles, especially DR and DQ, made assigning TCR associations to individual alleles difficult. A later analysis reported that several top co-occurrence clusters appeared linked to parvovirus B19, influenza, CMV and Epstein-Barr virus. The only immune exposure information available for the cohort was CMV serostatus. According to a later genetic analysis, donors in an Asian-associated ancestry cluster had fewer N-insertions in productive TCRs than the roughly 670-donor mean. The 87-base-pair reads could not distinguish some IMGT-functional V segments, including TRBV6-2 and TRBV6-3, so those segments were excluded. In the study, 150 to 200 TCR beta chains were listed as associated with cytomegalovirus. The classifier was reported to diagnose cytomegalovirus status with high specificity and sensitivity in both the original and validation cohorts. Across donors, most TCR sequences were observed very rarely, whereas some public TCRs were present in many individuals. This cohort had only TCR beta chains sequenced, and the lack of alpha or paired-chain data limited which features could be detected. According to a later analysis, TCR association rates differed among HLA loci, with DRB1 alleles showing the most associated TCRs and HLA-C alleles showing the fewest. Correlated functional status among segregating V segments might be attributable to linkage disequilibrium, but an unknown experimental factor could not be ruled out. Because counts were too low, roughly 17 rarely observed V segments, including chromosome 9 orphons, were left out of the earlier analysis of 587 of the donors. A further reported finding was that TCR beta sequences accurately predicted the HLA-A and HLA-B alleles for most subjects in the first cohort. HLA typing was unavailable for some donors at each locus, so association tests used only the typed subset. It was suggested by the authors that the approach could potentially be generalized to other disease states and immunological phenotypes. Roughly uniform sequencing depth across donors was assumed in presence/absence analyses, although this assumption may not hold. Three of the identified cytomegalovirus-associated TCR beta chains were confirmed in vitro to be specific for cytomegalovirus antigens. In a later genetic analysis, a missense DCLRE1C variant was associated with V-gene and J-gene trimming of TCR beta chains, and the association was replicated in an independent cohort. In a later analysis, HLA-associated TCR beta chains showed more clonal expansion and lower generation probabilities than non-associated chains that were equally common. A cluster of highly shared sequence variants was judged likely to represent a technical artifact of the sequencing pipeline. An earlier analysis of approximately 590 of the donors showed that most TCR beta V segments appeared in productive rearrangements either about 87% or about 30% of the time, which broadly matched IMGT annotations. A later analysis found that most CMV-associated TCR beta chains appeared HLA-restricted, with HLA associations seemingly driven largely by CMV exposure. At a false discovery rate of 0.05, a later analysis linked approximately 18,000 TCR beta sequences to specific HLA alleles.

With regard to this clone: What this receptor recognizes is not known. No quality values exist for individual bases; no much larger clone is one base distant.

Receptor libraries were prepared by the immunoSEQ multiplex PCR assay. For the multiplex PCR, a mixture combining 60 forward primers for TCR Vbeta segments and 13 reverse primers for TCR Jbeta segments was used. Amplification of the CDR3 region of rearranged TCR beta genes was performed with a multiplex PCR assay on genomic DNA. The amplified TCR beta libraries were sequenced on the Illumina HiSeq System as 87-base-pair reads. For the original study's pipeline: In a later analysis, tens of millions of unique TCR beta chains were counted across the 500 to 850 repertoires, and approximately 11 million of these chains were shared by at least two donors. Raw reads were error-corrected and collapsed into unique sequences with a nearest-neighbor algorithm that merged closely related sequences to remove PCR and sequencing errors. V, D and J gene segments were assigned by aligning CDR3 sequences to IMGT reference sequences. For a sequence to be retained, a match of at least six nucleotides to both a V gene segment and a J gene segment was required. A rearrangement was called productive if the CDR3 had no stop codons and remained in frame with V and J, and every other rearrangement was called non-productive. Following IMGT convention, CDR3 was defined as the stretch from the second conserved V-encoded cysteine to the conserved J-encoded phenylalanine. The earlier analysis of 500 to 650 of the donors excluded any sequence lacking an unambiguous match to a single V gene segment. In an earlier analysis of about 590 of the donors, a V segment was called functional when productive rearrangements were above 56.7%, and segregating when the standard deviation between donors exceeded 5%. A statistical classification framework was built to diagnose cytomegalovirus status from the catalog of TCR beta chain sequences. A later analysis assigned V and J genes by comparing TCR nucleotide sequences with IMGT/GENE-DB human TR gene sequences. The TCRdist pipeline was used in a later analysis to assign CDR3 sequences and most-parsimonious VDJ recombination scenarios. In a later analysis, each TCR beta chain was defined by its CDR3 amino acid sequence together with its V-gene family, and reads without a unique V-gene family were excluded. As a way to deal with suspected cross-contamination and a sequencing artifact, a later analysis dropped hundreds of nucleotide sequences that were highly shared and had low generation probability. In a later analysis, a clonal expansion index was calculated for each public chain from normalized within-repertoire ranks of inferred template counts. In a later analysis, generation probabilities were computed with a VDJ recombination model fitted to out-of-frame rearrangements, and the resulting probabilities were checked against IGoR. In a later analysis, hypergeometric tests were used to score TCR-TCR, TCR-HLA and TCR-CMV co-occurrence, with a repertoire-size bias correction applied to TCR pairs. A later analysis estimated false discovery rates by permuting HLA or CMV assignments 20 times. In a later analysis, co-occurring TCRs were grouped using DBSCAN, with TCRdist sequence similarity added in when clustering inside HLA-allele-positive subsets. For co-occurrence clustering, repertoires with fewer than 30,000 or more than 120,000 public chains were excluded, along with five repertoires with anomalous nucleotide sharing. This immuneACCESS table, as held by TCRdb, lists in-frame sequences with V and J called but not all clones. Of the missing ones, under half trace to an unresolved V gene in checked studies; the others have no known cause. The DNA gave D and trimming, while V, J and clone size come from that table. Recorded for this sample are fewer than 150,000 clones; approximately 80% of them occurred a single time. The leading ten clones occupy 4.5% to 6% of the sample.

From cysteine to phenylalanine, the CDR3 is 14 amino acids long. Only the CDR3 portion is preserved as DNA: 42 bases, with reading frame beginning at the first base. Trimming removed 4 bases from V and 0 bases from J, leaving 9 bases between the germline ends. Per the germline V gene, KGHSH is the CDR1 and LQKENI is the CDR2. The cohort comprised 550 to 700 healthy bone marrow donors. Cohort members were all nominally healthy when sampled, although unrecorded immune exposures were likely present. The donor was CMV seronegative and was included in the group of a few hundred seronegative cohort members. A peripheral blood sample was provided by each donor, and peripheral blood mononuclear cells were used for TCR beta sequencing. Genomic DNA was extracted from the blood cell samples with the Qiagen DNeasy Blood Extraction Kit.

The receptor chain draws on TRBV18 and TRBJ1-1; D gene: possibly TRBD1, on 5 matching bases. The receptor comes from a male donor in good health and CMV-seronegative. The source material was PBMCs. The nucleotide sequence reads TGTGCCAGCTCACTTAAGGGGCTGAACACTGAAGCTTTCTTT. The translation is CASSLKGLNTEAFF.